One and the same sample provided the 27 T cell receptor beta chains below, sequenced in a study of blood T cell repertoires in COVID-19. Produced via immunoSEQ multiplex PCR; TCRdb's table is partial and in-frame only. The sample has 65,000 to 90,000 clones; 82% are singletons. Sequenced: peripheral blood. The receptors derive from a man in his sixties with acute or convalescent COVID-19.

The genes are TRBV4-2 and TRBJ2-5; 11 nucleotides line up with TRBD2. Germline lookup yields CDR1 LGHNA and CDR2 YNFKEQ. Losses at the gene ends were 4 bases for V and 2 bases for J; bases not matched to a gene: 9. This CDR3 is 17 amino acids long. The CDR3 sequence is CASSRFSSGGVQETQYF. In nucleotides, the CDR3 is TGTGCCAGCAGCCGATTCAGTAGCGGGGGGGTACAAGAGACCCAGTACTTC.

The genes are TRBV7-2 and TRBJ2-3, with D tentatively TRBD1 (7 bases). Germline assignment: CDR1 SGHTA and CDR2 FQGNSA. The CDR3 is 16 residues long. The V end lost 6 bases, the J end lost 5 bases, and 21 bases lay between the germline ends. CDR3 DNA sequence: TGTGCCAGCAGATTGGGAGCAGGGGGAGGAGGAGATACGCAGTATTTT. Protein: CASRLGAGGGGDTQYF.

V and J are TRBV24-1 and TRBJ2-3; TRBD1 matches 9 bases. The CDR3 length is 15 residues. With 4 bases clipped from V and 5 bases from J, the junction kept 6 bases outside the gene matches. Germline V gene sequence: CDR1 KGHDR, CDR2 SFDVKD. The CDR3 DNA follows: TGTGCCACCAGTGAGTCGGGACAGGGCGGAGATACGCAGTATTTT. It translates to CATSESGQGGDTQYF.

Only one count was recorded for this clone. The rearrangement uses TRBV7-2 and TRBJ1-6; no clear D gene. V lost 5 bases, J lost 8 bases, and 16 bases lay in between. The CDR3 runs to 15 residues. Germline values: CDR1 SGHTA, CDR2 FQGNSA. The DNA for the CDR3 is TGTGCCAGCAGCCTCACCGGTTCTCTAGATTCACCCCTCCACTTT. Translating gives CASSLTGSLDSPLHF. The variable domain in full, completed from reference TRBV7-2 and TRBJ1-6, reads GAGVSQSPSNKVTEKGKDVELRCDPISGHTALYWYRQSLGQGLEFLIYFQGNSAPDKSGLPSDRFSAERTGGSVSTLTIQRTQQEDSAVYLCASSLTGSLDSPLHFGNGTRLTVT.

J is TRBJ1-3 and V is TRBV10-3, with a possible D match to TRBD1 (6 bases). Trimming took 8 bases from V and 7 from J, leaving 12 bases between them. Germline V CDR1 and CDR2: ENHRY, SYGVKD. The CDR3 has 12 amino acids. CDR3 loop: CAISTGQNTIYF. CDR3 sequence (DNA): TGTGCCATCTCGACAGGACAGAACACCATATATTTT.

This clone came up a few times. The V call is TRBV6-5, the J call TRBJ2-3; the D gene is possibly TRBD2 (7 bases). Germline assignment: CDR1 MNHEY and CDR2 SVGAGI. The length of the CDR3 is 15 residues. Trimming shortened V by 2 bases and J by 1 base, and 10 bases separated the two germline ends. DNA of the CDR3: TGTGCCAGCAGTTACGGGAGGGGGGGCACAGATACGCAGTATTTT. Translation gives CASSYGRGGTDTQYF.

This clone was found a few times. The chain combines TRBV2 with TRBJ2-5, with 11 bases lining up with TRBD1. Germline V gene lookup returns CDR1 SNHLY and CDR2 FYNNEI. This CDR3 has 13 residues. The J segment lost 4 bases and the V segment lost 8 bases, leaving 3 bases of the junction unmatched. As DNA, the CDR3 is TGTGCCAGCCGGGGGACAGGGGGAGAGACCCAGTACTTC. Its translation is CASRGTGGETQYF.

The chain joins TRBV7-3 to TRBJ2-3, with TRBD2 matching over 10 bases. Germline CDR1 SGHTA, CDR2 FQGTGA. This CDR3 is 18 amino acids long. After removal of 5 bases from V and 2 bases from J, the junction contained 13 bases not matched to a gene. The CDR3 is CASSLSGSGGSPTDTQYF. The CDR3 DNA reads TGTGCCAGCAGCCTAAGCGGTAGCGGGGGGTCCCCCACAGATACGCAGTATTTT. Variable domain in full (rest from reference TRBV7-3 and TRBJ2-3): GAGVSQTPSNKVTEKGKYVELRCDPISGHTALYWYRQSLGQGPEFLIYFQGTGAADDSGLPNDRFFAVRPEGSVSTLKIQRTERGDSAVYLCASSLSGSGGSPTDTQYFGPGTRLTVL.

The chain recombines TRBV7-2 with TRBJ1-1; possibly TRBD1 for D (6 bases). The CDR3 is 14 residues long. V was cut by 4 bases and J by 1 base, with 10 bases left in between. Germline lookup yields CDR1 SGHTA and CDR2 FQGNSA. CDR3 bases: TGTGCCAGCAGCTCTAGACAGGCGAACACTGAAGCTTTCTTT. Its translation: CASSSRQANTEAFF. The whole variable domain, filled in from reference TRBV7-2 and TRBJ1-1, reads GAGVSQSPSNKVTEKGKDVELRCDPISGHTALYWYRQSLGQGLEFLIYFQGNSAPDKSGLPSDRFSAERTGGSVSTLTIQRTQQEDSAVYLCASSSRQANTEAFFGQGTRLTVV.

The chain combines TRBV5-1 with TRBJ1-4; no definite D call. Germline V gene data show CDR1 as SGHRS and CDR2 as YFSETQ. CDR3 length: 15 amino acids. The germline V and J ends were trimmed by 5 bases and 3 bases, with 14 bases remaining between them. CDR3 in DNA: TGCGCCAGCAGTCCGGGTGGGTCTCCTAATGAAAAACTGTTTTTT. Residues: CASSPGGSPNEKLFF. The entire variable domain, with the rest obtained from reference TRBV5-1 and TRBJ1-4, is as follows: KAGVTQTPRYLIKTRGQQVTLSCSPISGHRSVSWYQQTPGQGLQFLFEYFSETQRNKGNFPGRFSGRQFSNSRSEMNVSTLELGDSALYLCASSPGGSPNEKLFFGSGTQLSVL.

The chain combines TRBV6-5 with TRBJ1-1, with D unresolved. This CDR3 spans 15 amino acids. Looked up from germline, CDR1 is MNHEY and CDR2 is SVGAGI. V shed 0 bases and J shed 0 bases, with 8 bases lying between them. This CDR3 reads CASSYSIAVNTEAFF. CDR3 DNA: TGTGCCAGCAGTTACTCGATTGCGGTGAACACTGAAGCTTTCTTT.

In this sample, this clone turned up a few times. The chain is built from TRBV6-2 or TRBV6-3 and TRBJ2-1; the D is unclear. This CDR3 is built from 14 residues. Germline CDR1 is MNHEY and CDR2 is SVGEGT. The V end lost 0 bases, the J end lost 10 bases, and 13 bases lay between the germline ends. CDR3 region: CASSYSYDGSEQFF. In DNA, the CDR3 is TGTGCCAGCAGTTACTCGTACGACGGGTCAGAGCAGTTCTTC.

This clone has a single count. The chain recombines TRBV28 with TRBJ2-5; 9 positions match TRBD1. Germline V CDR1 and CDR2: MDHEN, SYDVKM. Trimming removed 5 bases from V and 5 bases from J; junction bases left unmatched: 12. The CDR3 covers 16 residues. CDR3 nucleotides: TGTGCCAGCAGTCCCTCCGACAGGGGGGTTGGGGAGACCCAGTACTTC. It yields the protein CASSPSDRGVGETQYF.

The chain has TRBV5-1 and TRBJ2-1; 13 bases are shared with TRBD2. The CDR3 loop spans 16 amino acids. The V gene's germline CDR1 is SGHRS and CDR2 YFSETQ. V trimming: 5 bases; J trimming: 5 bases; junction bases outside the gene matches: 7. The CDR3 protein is CASSYRLAGGNNEQFF. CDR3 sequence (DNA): TGCGCCAGCAGTTATAGACTAGCGGGAGGCAACAATGAGCAGTTCTTC. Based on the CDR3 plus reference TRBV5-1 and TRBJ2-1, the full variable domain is KAGVTQTPRYLIKTRGQQVTLSCSPISGHRSVSWYQQTPGQGLQFLFEYFSETQRNKGNFPGRFSGRQFSNSRSEMNVSTLELGDSALYLCASSYRLAGGNNEQFFGPGTRLTVL.

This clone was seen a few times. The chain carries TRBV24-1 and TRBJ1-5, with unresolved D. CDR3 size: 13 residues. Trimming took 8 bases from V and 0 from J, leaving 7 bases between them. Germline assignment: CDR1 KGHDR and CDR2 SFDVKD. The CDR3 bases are TGTGCCACCAAACATACTAGCAATCAGCCCCAGCATTTT. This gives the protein CATKHTSNQPQHF.

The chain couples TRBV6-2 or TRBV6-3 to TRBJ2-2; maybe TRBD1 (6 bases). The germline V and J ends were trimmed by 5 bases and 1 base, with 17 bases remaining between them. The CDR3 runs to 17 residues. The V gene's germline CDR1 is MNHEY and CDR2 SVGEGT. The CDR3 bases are TGTGCCAGCAGTAAACATTCGGGACAACTGAACACCGGGGAGCTGTTTTTT. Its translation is CASSKHSGQLNTGELFF.

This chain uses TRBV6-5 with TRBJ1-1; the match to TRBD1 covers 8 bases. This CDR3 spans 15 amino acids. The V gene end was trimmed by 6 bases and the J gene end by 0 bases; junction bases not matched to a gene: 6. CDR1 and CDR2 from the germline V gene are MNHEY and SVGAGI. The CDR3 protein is CASRNGQGVNTEAFF. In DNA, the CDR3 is TGTGCCAGCAGAAACGGACAGGGTGTGAACACTGAAGCTTTCTTT.

CDR3 amino acids: CASSLLAGGPRGDEQFF. In DNA, the CDR3 is TGTGCCAGCAGCCTACTAGCGGGGGGCCCCCGGGGGGATGAGCAGTTCTTC. V gene TRBV4-2 combines with J gene TRBJ2-1; 12 bases fit TRBD2. This CDR3 has 17 residues. The V gene end was trimmed by 4 bases and the J gene end by 8 bases; junction bases not matched to a gene: 12. CDR1 and CDR2 from the germline V gene are LGHNA and YNFKEQ.

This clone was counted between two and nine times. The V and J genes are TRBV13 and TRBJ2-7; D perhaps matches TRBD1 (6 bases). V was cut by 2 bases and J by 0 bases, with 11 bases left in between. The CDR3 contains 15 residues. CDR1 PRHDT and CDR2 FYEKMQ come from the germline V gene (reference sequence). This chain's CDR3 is CASSLRRGSSYEQYF. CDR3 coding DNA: TGTGCCAGCAGCTTAAGAAGGGGGAGCTCCTACGAGCAGTACTTC.

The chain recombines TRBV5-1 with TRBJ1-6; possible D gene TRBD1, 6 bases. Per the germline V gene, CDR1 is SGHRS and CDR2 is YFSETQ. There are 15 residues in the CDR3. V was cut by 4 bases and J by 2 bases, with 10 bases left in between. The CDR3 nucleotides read TGCGCCAGCAGCGTCACAGGGACCTATAATTCACCCCTCCACTTT. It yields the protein CASSVTGTYNSPLHF.

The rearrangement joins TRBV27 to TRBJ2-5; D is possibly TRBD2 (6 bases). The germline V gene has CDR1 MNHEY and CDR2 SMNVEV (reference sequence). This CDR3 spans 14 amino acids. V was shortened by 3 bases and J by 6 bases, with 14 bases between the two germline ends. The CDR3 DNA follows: TGTGCCAGCAGTTTTCTGGAGGGTACGAAGACCCAGTACTTC. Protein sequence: CASSFLEGTKTQYF.

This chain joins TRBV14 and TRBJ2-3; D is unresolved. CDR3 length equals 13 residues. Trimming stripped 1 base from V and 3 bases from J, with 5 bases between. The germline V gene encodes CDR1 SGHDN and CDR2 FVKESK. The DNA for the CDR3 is TGTGCCAGCAGCCAAGTCGGTACAGATACGCAGTATTTT. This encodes CASSQVGTDTQYF.

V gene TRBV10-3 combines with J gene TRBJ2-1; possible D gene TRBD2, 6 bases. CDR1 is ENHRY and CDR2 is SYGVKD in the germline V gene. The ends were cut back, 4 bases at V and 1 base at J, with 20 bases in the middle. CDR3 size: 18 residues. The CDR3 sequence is CAISVDERAGPSYNEQFF. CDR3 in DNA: TGTGCCATCAGTGTGGATGAGCGGGCGGGACCTTCCTACAATGAGCAGTTCTTC.

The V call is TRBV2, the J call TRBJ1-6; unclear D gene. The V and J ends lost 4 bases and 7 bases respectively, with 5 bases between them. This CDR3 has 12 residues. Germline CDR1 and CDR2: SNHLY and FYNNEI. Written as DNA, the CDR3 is TGTGCCAGCAGTGCTAACAATTCACCCCTCCACTTT. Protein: CASSANNSPLHF.

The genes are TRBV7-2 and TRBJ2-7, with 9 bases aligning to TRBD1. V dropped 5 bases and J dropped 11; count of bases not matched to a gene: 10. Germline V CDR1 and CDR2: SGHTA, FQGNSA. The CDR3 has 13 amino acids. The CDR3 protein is CASSPGQGSLEYF. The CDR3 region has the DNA TGTGCCAGCAGCCCGGGACAGGGCTCCTTGGAGTACTTC.

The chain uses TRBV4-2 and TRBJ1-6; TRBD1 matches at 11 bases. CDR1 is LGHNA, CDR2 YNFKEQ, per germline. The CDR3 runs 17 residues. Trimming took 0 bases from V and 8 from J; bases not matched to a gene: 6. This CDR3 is CASSQEPRTGGHSPLHF. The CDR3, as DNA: TGTGCCAGCAGCCAAGAGCCCAGGACAGGGGGCCATTCACCCCTCCACTTT.

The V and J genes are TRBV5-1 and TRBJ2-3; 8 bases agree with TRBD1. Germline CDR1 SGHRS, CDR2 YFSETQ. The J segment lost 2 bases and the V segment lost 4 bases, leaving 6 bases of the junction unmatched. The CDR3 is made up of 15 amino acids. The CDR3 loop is CASSPGQGSTDTQYF. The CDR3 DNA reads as TGCGCCAGCAGCCCTGGACAGGGTTCCACAGATACGCAGTATTTT.